This T cell receptor beta chain appears in the sequencing data of a study of cytotoxic CD8 clonotypes in ibrutinib-treated CLL. TCRdb's table, derived via immunoSEQ multiplex PCR, lists solely in-frame clones and lacks some. The sample has just over 200,000 clones, roughly three quarters seen once. Per germline, CDR1 SGHVS and CDR2 FQNEAQ. Trimming pared 7 bases from V and 3 bases from J, leaving 22 bases between. The CDR3 is 17 residues long. This chain links TRBV7-8 with TRBJ1-5; D is perhaps TRBD1 (5 bases). The sequence came from a human donor with chronic lymphocytic leukemia. Specimen: PBMCs, collected after 12 months of ibrutinib treatment. CDR3 DNA sequence: TGTGCCAGCACTTCCGGGGCAGATGGGACCATCAATCAGCCCCAGCATTTT. As protein: CASTSGADGTINQPQHF.